The 30 T cell receptor beta chains in this list originate from one sample, sequenced in a study of post-analysis software for immune sequencing data. Overall study findings and caveats: Patients had higher frequencies than controls of a handful of TRBV segments, including TRBV5-6, TRBV5-1 and TRBV20-1.

For these receptors, no antigen is known. Libraries were made from TCR beta cDNA, and they carried unique molecular identifiers. A single record per CDR3 protein comes from TCRdb applying MiXCR to the PCR reads. The sample lists 700,000 to 900,000 distinct CDR3 sequences, just over 45% seen once, with roughly 4.4% in the top ten. Material for sequencing was blood. These receptors were collected from a girl aged 5-17 years with multiple sclerosis.

Written as DNA, the CDR3 is TGTGCCAGCAGTTACTCCAGCGTGACTAGCGGGAGGGCCGCACAGATGGATACAGATACGCAGTATTTT. This gives the protein CASSYSSVTSGRAAQMDTDTQYF. This chain joins TRBV6-2 or TRBV6-3 and TRBJ2-3; TRBD2 aligns across 14 bases. J lost 3 bases, V lost 0 bases, and 20 bases had no gene match. Germline V CDR1 and CDR2: MNHEY, SVGEGT. The CDR3 is 23 amino acids.

The J gene is TRBJ1-5, the V gene TRBV6-2 or TRBV6-3; 10 positions agree with TRBD1. The length of the CDR3 is 15 residues. Germline lookup yields CDR1 MNHEY and CDR2 SVGEGT. V was pared by 5 bases and J by 2 bases, with 3 bases of the junction left unmatched. This chain's CDR3 is CASSGTGDGNQPQHF. For the CDR3, the DNA is TGTGCCAGCAGTGGGACAGGGGATGGCAATCAGCCCCAGCATTTT.

The chain has TRBV29-1 and TRBJ1-2, with TRBD1 matching 10 bases. The CDR3 is 13 residues long. J gave up 6 bases and V 4 bases, and 5 bases lay outside the gene matches. The germline V gene encodes CDR1 SQVTM and CDR2 ANQGSEA. The CDR3: CSVGQGAPDGYTF. The CDR3 nucleotides are TGCAGCGTTGGACAGGGGGCGCCGGATGGCTACACCTTC. Full variable domain (outside the CDR3, taken from reference TRBV29-1 and TRBJ1-2): SAVISQKPSRDICQRGTSLTIQCQVDSQVTMMFWYRQQPGQSLTLIATANQGSEATYESGFVIDKFPISRPNLTFSTLTVSNMSPEDSSIYLCSVGQGAPDGYTFGSGTRLTVV.

This clonotype has more than one count but fewer than ten. This rearrangement joins TRBV9 to TRBJ2-5; no reliable D call. V was trimmed by 0 bases and J by 0 bases, leaving 9 bases between them. Germline CDR1 and CDR2: SGDLS and YYNGEE. The CDR3 has 15 residues. The CDR3 here is CASSVGRAYQETQYF. CDR3 sequence (DNA): TGTGCCAGCAGCGTAGGGCGAGCCTACCAAGAGACCCAGTACTTC.

The chain has TRBV5-4 and TRBJ2-1; TRBD1 aligns across 8 bases. The germline V gene has CDR1 SGHNT and CDR2 YYREEE (reference sequence). This CDR3 spans 15 amino acids. V lost 3 bases to trimming and J lost 8 bases; unmatched junction nucleotides: 10. The CDR3 nucleotides are TGTGCCAGCAGCTGGGGGGACAGGCGCGGGGATGAGCAGTTCTTC. It yields the protein CASSWGDRRGDEQFF.

This clonotype was observed at least ten times. The chain is built from TRBV12-3 or TRBV12-4 and TRBJ1-5; D might be TRBD1 (6 bases). The CDR3 has 14 residues. Trimming shortened V by 6 bases and J by 0 bases, and 9 bases separated the two germline ends. CDR3 nucleotides: TGTGCCAGCAGCCGGACAGCTAGCAATCAGCCCCAGCATTTT. Protein sequence: CASSRTASNQPQHF.

The chain joins TRBV20-1 to TRBJ2-3, with 9 bases identical to TRBD1. V lost 4 bases and J lost 3; bases outside the gene matches: 2. In germline, CDR1 is DFQATT, CDR2 SNEGSKA (reference sequence). There are 13 residues in the CDR3. CDR3 loop: CSATDRGTDTQYF. The CDR3, as DNA: TGCAGTGCTACGGACAGGGGAACAGATACGCAGTATTTT.

This chain joins TRBV7-2 and TRBJ2-7, with D perhaps given as TRBD1 or TRBD2 (5 bases each). This CDR3 is 17 amino acids long. Germline V lookup: CDR1 SGHTA, CDR2 FQGNSA. With 2 bases removed from V and 0 bases from J, the gap between germline ends came to 17 bases. The CDR3 here is CASSLRSRGGPSYEQYF. The CDR3 nucleotides are TGTGCCAGCAGCTTAAGGAGCCGGGGCGGGCCCTCCTACGAGCAGTACTTC. Supplemented by reference TRBV7-2 and TRBJ2-7, the full variable domain reads GAGVSQSPSNKVTEKGKDVELRCDPISGHTALYWYRQSLGQGLEFLIYFQGNSAPDKSGLPSDRFSAERTGGSVSTLTIQRTQQEDSAVYLCASSLRSRGGPSYEQYFGPGTRLTVT.

The rearrangement links TRBV11-2 to TRBJ1-2, with D perhaps matching TRBD1 (5 bases). Germline V gene data show CDR1 as SGHAT and CDR2 as FQNNGV. The V end lost 5 bases, the J end lost 0 bases, and 16 bases lay between the germline ends. This CDR3 region has 16 residues. CDR3 amino acids: CASSRAGTQANYGYTF. The CDR3 DNA sequence: TGTGCCAGCAGCAGAGCCGGGACGCAAGCTAACTATGGCTACACCTTC.

Remarks on this clonotype: The junction shows a germline mismatch at one end, possibly a read error. V usage is TRBV20-1 and J usage is TRBJ1-1, with D uncertain. Germline CDR1 and CDR2: DFQATT and SNEGSKA (reference sequence). This CDR3 spans 15 amino acids. CDR3 nucleotides: TGCAGTGCCCCCCAAGAAAGGGCCCTGAACGCTGAAGCTTTCTTT. This encodes CSAPQERALNAEAFF.

This clonotype was found a few times. The chain is built from TRBV29-1 and TRBJ2-5; D may be TRBD2 (5 bases). The CDR3 totals 12 residues. Per the germline V gene, CDR1 is SQVTM and CDR2 is ANQGSEA. V was cut by 8 bases and J by 5 bases, with 15 bases left in between. This CDR3 is CSLRASGETQYF. CDR3 in DNA: TGCAGCCTGAGGGCTAGTGGGGAGACCCAGTACTTC.

In its sample, this clonotype was seen a few times. The chain carries TRBV7-2 and TRBJ2-1; D call uncertain. The CDR3 loop spans 15 amino acids. CDR1 and CDR2 from the germline V gene are SGHTA and FQGNSA. Trimming pared 3 bases from V and 0 bases from J, leaving 9 bases between. In nucleotides, the CDR3 is TGTGCCAGCAGCTTGATGCGGAGCTCCTACAATGAGCAGTTCTTC. Translated: CASSLMRSSYNEQFF.

In this sample, this clonotype turned up a few times. This chain links TRBV7-9 with TRBJ2-1; 8 bases match TRBD2. This CDR3 spans 15 amino acids. In germline, CDR1 is SEHNR, CDR2 FQNEAQ (reference sequence). J was trimmed by 6 bases and V by 7 bases; bases with no gene match: 11. CDR3 protein: CASTYWGLVSNEQFF. As DNA, the CDR3 is TGTGCCAGCACTTACTGGGGACTAGTCTCCAATGAGCAGTTCTTC.

V is TRBV7-9 and J is TRBJ2-7, with D possibly matching TRBD2 (6 bases). Trimming removed 5 bases from V and 0 bases from J, with 14 bases in between. The CDR3 extends over 15 amino acids. CDR1 SEHNR and CDR2 FQNEAQ come from the germline V gene (reference sequence). The CDR3 reads CASSPGGASSYEQYF. In DNA, the CDR3 is TGTGCCAGCAGCCCGGGCGGGGCGAGCTCCTACGAGCAGTACTTC.

This clonotype was seen a few times. The J gene is TRBJ2-7, the V gene TRBV29-1; D possibly corresponds to TRBD2 (6 bases). This CDR3 is built from 14 residues. Germline V CDR1 and CDR2: SQVTM, ANQGSEA. Trimming took off 6 bases at V and 0 bases at J, with 15 bases between the two ends. In DNA form, the CDR3 reads TGCAGCGTCACCGGGAGTCTATCCTCCTACGAGCAGTACTTC. Translation: CSVTGSLSSYEQYF.

The V and J genes are TRBV4-3 and TRBJ2-1; 7 bases are shared with TRBD1. Germline assignment: CDR1 LGHNA and CDR2 YSLEER. With V trimmed by 3 bases and J by 5 bases, 4 bases remained unmatched. The CDR3 is 14 amino acids. The CDR3 loop reads CASSHPGTDNEQFF. In DNA form, the CDR3 reads TGCGCCAGCAGCCACCCTGGGACAGACAATGAGCAGTTCTTC.

There are a few counts of this clonotype. Written as DNA, the CDR3 is TGCAGCGTTGAGGGAACTAACTATGGCTACACCTTC. It yields the protein CSVEGTNYGYTF. The rearrangement links TRBV29-1 to TRBJ1-2, with D unclear. Between the trimmed V and J ends, which lost 3 bases and 0 bases, there was a span of 5 bases. CDR3 length equals 12 residues. CDR1 SQVTM and CDR2 ANQGSEA come from the germline V gene.

This clonotype was observed a few times. This chain uses TRBV7-8 with TRBJ2-7; 11 positions agree with TRBD2. This CDR3 region has 17 residues. Germline CDR1 and CDR2: SGHVS and FQNEAQ. With V trimmed by 1 base and J by 3 bases, 8 bases remained unmatched. The CDR3 DNA reads as TGTGCCAGCAGCTTAGTAAAGGGACTAGCGGAACTCTACGAGCAGTACTTC. It is translated as CASSLVKGLAELYEQYF.

CDR3 in DNA: TGCAGTGCTAGCCCTTCCAGCCTAACAGACGAGATGGCAGATACGCAGTATTTT. Translating gives CSASPSSLTDEMADTQYF. The rearrangement links TRBV20-1 to TRBJ2-3; D uncertain. The CDR3 has 18 residues. The V gene's germline CDR1 is DFQATT and CDR2 SNEGSKA (reference sequence). V was cut by 3 bases and J by 4 bases, with 26 bases left in between.

V gene TRBV12-3 or TRBV12-4 combines with J gene TRBJ2-2; D is perhaps TRBD2 (6 bases). V was trimmed by 5 bases and J by 3 bases, leaving 13 bases between them. CDR3 size: 15 residues. CDR3 in DNA: TGTGCCAGCAGTCCCGGGACGGGGGACACCGGGGAGCTGTTTTTT. Translating it yields CASSPGTGDTGELFF.

This clonotype was observed a few times. The rearrangement uses TRBV12-3 or TRBV12-4 and TRBJ1-2, with D tentatively TRBD1 (5 bases). V was trimmed by 2 bases and J by 9 bases, leaving 13 bases between them. The CDR3 runs 13 residues. The CDR3 coding sequence is TGTGCCAGCAGTTTAAACCAGGGCCTCAGCTACACCTTC. Encoded protein: CASSLNQGLSYTF.

The genes are TRBV5-1 and TRBJ1-2, with D uncertain. Deletions cut 0 bases from V and 8 bases from J, with 11 bases between. The CDR3 has 13 amino acids. The germline V gene has CDR1 SGHRS and CDR2 YFSETQ. The CDR3 region has the DNA TGCGCCAGCAGCTTGGCCTCGATGGAGGGCTACACCTTC. Its translation is CASSLASMEGYTF. Full variable domain (rest looked up from reference TRBV5-1 and TRBJ1-2): KAGVTQTPRYLIKTRGQQVTLSCSPISGHRSVSWYQQTPGQGLQFLFEYFSETQRNKGNFPGRFSGRQFSNSRSEMNVSTLELGDSALYLCASSLASMEGYTFGSGTRLTVV.

The chain carries TRBV29-1 and TRBJ2-4; 8 nucleotides agree with TRBD1. The V gene's germline CDR1 is SQVTM and CDR2 ANQGSEA. The CDR3 is 14 amino acids. V was pared by 7 bases and J by 5 bases, with 10 bases of the junction left unmatched. The CDR3 loop reads CSAGGQGGQNIQYF. The CDR3 DNA sequence: TGCAGCGCCGGTGGACAGGGCGGACAAAACATTCAGTACTTC.

This chain uses TRBV6-2 or TRBV6-3 with TRBJ2-7; the match to TRBD2 covers 14 bases. The CDR3 totals 20 residues. V lost 6 bases to trimming and J lost 2 bases; unmatched junction nucleotides: 18. Germline V gives CDR1 MNHEY, CDR2 SVGEGT. The CDR3, as DNA: TGTGCCAGCAGCGGACTTAGGACTAGCGGGAGGTTGGGATCCACCTACGAGCAGTACTTC. Its protein is CASSGLRTSGRLGSTYEQYF.

The V and J genes are TRBV7-9 and TRBJ2-6; D may be TRBD1 (6 bases). V shed 5 bases and J shed 0 bases, with 14 bases lying between them. CDR1 and CDR2 (germline): SEHNR, FQNEAQ (reference sequence). The CDR3 totals 17 residues. CDR3 sequence (DNA): TGTGCCAGCAGCCCCACAGGGCCTAACTCTGGGGCCAACGTCCTGACTTTC. This codes for CASSPTGPNSGANVLTF.

V and J are TRBV15 and TRBJ2-5; 7 positions match TRBD1. The CDR3 totals 14 residues. With V trimmed by 1 base and J by 3 bases, 2 bases remained unmatched. From germline, CDR1 is LNHNV and CDR2 YYDKDF (reference sequence). Written as DNA, the CDR3 is TGTGCCACCAGCAGAGGGGGGACAGAAGAGACCCAGTACTTC. The encoded protein is CATSRGGTEETQYF.

The chain uses TRBV7-2 and TRBJ2-5, with TRBD2 matching over 7 bases. V lost 0 bases to trimming and J lost 4 bases; unmatched junction nucleotides: 8. The CDR3 is made up of 16 amino acids. Germline-derived CDR1 and CDR2 are SGHTA and FQGNSA. Here the CDR3 DNA reads TGTGCCAGCAGCTTAGCTAGGCGGGAGTGGGGAGAGACCCAGTACTTC. This translates into CASSLARREWGETQYF.

This clonotype came up a few times. At one boundary the junction diverges from the germline segment, which might be a read error. The V call is TRBV7-6, the J call TRBJ2-5, with 12 bases identical to TRBD2. The germline CDR1 and CDR2 sequences are SGHVS and FNYEAQ. The CDR3 has 13 amino acids. CDR3 region: CASSPRTSGTPYF. As DNA, the CDR3 is TGTGCCAGCAGCCCCAGGACTAGCGGGACCCCGTACTTC.

This clonotype was counted only a few times. The chain recombines TRBV20-1 with TRBJ2-1, with 7 bases fitting TRBD2. V was clipped by 1 base and J by 2 bases; unmatched bases: 8. The CDR3 covers 16 residues. Germline V gene lookup returns CDR1 DFQATT and CDR2 SNEGSKA (reference sequence). In DNA, the CDR3 is TGCAGTGCTAGAGGAGCTAGCGGAAAACCCTACAATGAGCAGTTCTTC. Its translation: CSARGASGKPYNEQFF.

The rearrangement joins TRBV15 to TRBJ2-1; the D gene could be TRBD1 or TRBD2 (5 bases each). Trimming pared 0 bases from V and 9 bases from J, leaving 15 bases between. This CDR3 contains 15 residues. Germline lookup yields CDR1 LNHNV and CDR2 YYDKDF (reference sequence). CDR3 coding DNA: TGTGCCACCAGCAGAGATGCAGCGAGGGGCGCTGAGCAGTTCTTC. It codes for CATSRDAARGAEQFF.